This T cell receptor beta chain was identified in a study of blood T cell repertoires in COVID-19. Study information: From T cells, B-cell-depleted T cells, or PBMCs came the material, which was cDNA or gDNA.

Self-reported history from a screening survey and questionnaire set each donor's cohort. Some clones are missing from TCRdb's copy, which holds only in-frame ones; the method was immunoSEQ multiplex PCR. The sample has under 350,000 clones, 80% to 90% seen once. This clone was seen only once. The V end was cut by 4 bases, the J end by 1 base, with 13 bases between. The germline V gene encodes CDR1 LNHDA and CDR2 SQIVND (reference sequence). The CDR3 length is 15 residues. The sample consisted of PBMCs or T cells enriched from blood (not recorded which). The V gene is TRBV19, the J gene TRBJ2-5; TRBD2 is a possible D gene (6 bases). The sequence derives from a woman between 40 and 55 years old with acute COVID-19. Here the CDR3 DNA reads TGTGCCAGTAGTAGGTTAGCGGTGACCCAAGAGACCCAGTACTTC. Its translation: CASSRLAVTQETQYF. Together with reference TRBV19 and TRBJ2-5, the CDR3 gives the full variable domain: DGGITQSPKYLFRKEGQNVTLSCEQNLNHDAMYWYRQDPGQGLRLIYYSQIVNDFQKGDIAEGYSVSREKKESFPLTVTSAQKNPTAFYLCASSRLAVTQETQYFGPGTRLLVL.